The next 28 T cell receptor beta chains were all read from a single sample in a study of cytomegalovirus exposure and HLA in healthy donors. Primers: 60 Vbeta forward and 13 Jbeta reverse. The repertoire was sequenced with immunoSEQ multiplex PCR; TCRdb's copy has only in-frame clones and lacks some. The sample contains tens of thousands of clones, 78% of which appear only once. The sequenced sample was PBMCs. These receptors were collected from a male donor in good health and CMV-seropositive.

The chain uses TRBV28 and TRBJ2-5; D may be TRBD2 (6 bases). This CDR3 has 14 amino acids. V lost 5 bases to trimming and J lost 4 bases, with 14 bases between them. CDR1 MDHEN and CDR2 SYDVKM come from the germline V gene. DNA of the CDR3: TGTGCCAGCAGTCCTCCTAGCGTGCCAGAGACCCAGTACTTC. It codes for CASSPPSVPETQYF.

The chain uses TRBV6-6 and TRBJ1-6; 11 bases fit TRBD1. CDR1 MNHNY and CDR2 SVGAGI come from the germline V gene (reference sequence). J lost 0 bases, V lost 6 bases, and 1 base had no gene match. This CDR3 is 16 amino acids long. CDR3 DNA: TGTGCCAGCAGGGGGACAGGGGGCTCCTATAATTCACCCCTCCACTTT. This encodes CASRGTGGSYNSPLHF.

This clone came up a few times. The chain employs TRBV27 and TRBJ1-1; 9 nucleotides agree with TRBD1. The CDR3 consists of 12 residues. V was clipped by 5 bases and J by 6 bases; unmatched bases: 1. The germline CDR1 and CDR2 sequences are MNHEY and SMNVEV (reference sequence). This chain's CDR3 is CASSRQGAEAFF. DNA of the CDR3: TGTGCCAGCAGTAGACAGGGGGCTGAAGCTTTCTTT.

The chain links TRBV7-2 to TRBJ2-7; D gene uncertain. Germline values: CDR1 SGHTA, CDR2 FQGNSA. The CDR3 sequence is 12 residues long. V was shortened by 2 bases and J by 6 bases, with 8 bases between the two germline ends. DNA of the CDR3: TGTGCCAGCAGCTTATTGGCCAGCGAGCAGTACTTC. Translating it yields CASSLLASEQYF.

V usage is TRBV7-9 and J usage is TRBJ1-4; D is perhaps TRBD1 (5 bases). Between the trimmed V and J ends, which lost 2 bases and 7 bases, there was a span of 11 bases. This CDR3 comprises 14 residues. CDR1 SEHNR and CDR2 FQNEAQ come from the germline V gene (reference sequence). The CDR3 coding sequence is TGTGCCAGCAGCTTACTTCAGGGCGGTGAAAAACTGTTTTTT. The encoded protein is CASSLLQGGEKLFF.

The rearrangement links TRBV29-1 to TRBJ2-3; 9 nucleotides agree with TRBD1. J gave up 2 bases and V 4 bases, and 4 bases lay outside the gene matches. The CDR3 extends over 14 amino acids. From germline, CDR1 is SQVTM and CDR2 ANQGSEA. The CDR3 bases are TGCAGCGTTGGACAGGGGGAAATCACAGATACGCAGTATTTT. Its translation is CSVGQGEITDTQYF.

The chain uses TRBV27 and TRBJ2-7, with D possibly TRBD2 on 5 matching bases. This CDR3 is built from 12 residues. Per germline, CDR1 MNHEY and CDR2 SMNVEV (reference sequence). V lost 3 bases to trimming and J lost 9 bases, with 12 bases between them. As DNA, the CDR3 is TGTGCCAGCAGTTTTATGGGAGAGGTGCAGTACTTC. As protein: CASSFMGEVQYF.

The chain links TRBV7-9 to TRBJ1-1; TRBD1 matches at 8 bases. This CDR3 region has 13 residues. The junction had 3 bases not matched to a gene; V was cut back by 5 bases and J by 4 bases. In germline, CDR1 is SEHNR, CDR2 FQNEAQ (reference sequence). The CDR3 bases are TGTGCCAGCAGCGGACAGGGCGGCACTGAAGCTTTCTTT. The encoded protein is CASSGQGGTEAFF.

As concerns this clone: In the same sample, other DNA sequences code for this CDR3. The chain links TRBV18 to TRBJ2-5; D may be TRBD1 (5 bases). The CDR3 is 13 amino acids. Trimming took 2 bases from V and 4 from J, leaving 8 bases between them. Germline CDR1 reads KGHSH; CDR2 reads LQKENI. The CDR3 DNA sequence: TGTGCCAGCTCACCAGCAGGGTCAGAGACCCAGTACTTC. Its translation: CASSPAGSETQYF.

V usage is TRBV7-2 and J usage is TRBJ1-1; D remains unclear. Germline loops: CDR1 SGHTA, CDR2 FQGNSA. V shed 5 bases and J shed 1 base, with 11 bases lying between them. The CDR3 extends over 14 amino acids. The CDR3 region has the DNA TGTGCCAGCAGCCAAGACATGAGGAACACTGAAGCTTTCTTT. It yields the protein CASSQDMRNTEAFF.

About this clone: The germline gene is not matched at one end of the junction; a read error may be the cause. CDR3 loop: CASSWGQGTDTQYF. In nucleotides, the CDR3 is TGTGCCAGCAGCTGGGGACAGGGCACGGATACGCAGTATTTT. The chain has TRBV7-9 and TRBJ2-3, with 9 bases fitting TRBD1. Germline V gene lookup returns CDR1 SEHNR and CDR2 FQNEAQ (reference sequence). The CDR3 loop spans 14 amino acids.

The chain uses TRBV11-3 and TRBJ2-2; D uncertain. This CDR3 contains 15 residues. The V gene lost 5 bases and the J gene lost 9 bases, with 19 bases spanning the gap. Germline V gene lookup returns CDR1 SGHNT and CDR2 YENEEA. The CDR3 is CASSPAGSGSRELFF. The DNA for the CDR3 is TGTGCCAGCAGCCCCGCCGGGTCCGGAAGCCGGGAGCTGTTTTTT.

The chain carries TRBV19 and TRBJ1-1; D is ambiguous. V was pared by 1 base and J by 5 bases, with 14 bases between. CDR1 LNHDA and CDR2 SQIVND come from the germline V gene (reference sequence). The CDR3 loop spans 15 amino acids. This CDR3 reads CASSIVGAIGTEAFF. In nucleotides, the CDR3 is TGTGCCAGTAGTATAGTGGGAGCAATAGGAACTGAAGCTTTCTTT.

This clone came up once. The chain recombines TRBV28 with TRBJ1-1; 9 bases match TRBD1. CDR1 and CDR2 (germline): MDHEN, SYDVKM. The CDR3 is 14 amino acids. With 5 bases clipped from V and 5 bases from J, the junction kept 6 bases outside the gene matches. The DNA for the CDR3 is TGTGCCAGCAGTATTACAGGGGGCTTAACTGAAGCTTTCTTT. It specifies CASSITGGLTEAFF.

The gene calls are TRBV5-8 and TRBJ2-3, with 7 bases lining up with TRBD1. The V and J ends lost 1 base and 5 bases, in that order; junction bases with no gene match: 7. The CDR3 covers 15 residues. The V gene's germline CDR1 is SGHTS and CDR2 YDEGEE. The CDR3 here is CASSLRFQGVDTQYF. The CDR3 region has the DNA TGTGCCAGCAGCTTGAGGTTTCAGGGGGTAGATACGCAGTATTTT.

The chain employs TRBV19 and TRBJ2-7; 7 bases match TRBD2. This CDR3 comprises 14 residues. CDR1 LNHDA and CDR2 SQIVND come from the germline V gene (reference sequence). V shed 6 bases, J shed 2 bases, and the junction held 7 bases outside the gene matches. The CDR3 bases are TGTGCCAGTAGCTTGCTAGCGGAACCCTACGAGCAGTACTTC. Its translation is CASSLLAEPYEQYF.

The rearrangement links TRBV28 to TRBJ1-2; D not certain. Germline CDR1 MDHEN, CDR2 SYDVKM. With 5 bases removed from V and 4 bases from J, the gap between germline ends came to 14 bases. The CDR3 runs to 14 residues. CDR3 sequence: CASSPLRNSYGYTF. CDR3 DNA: TGTGCCAGCAGTCCCCTTCGGAACAGCTATGGCTACACCTTC.

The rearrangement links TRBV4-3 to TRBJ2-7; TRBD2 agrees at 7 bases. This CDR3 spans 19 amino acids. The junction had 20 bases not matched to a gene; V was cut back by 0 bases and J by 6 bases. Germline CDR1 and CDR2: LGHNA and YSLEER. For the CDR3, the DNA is TGCGCCAGCAGCCAAGAACTGTATTATGGGCGGGGGAGGTCTCGCGAGCAGTACTTC. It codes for CASSQELYYGRGRSREQYF.

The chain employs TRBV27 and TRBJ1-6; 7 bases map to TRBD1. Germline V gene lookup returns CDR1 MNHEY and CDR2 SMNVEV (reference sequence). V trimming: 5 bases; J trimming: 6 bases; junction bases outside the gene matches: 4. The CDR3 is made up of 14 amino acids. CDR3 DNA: TGTGCCAGCAGTCCACAGGGGTTTAATTCACCCCTCCACTTT. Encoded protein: CASSPQGFNSPLHF.

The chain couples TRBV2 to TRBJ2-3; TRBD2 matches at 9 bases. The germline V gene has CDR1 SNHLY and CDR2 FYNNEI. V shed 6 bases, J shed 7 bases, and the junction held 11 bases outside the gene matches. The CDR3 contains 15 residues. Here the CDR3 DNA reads TGTGCCAGCAGAGCATTGGCGGGGGGGCCGAATACGCAGTATTTT. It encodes CASRALAGGPNTQYF.

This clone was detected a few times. In DNA, the CDR3 is TGTGCCACCCAGAGCAGCTCCGGGGATGAAAAACTGTTTTTT. It is translated as CATQSSSGDEKLFF. This chain connects TRBV2 to TRBJ1-4; unclear D gene. The CDR3 spans 14 residues. Trimming left V 10 bases short and J 6 bases short, with 18 bases between. Germline CDR1 and CDR2: SNHLY and FYNNEI.

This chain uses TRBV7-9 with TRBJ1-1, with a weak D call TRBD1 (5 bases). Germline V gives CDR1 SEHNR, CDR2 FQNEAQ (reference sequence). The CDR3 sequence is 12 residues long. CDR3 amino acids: CSGGAANTEAFF. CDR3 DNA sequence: TGTTCCGGAGGGGCGGCGAACACTGAAGCTTTCTTT.

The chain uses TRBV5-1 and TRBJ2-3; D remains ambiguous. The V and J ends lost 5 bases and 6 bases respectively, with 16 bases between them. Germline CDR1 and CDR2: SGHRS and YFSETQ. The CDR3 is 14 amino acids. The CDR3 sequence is CASRIGFITDTQYF. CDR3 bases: TGCGCCAGCAGGATCGGGTTCATCACCGATACGCAGTATTTT.

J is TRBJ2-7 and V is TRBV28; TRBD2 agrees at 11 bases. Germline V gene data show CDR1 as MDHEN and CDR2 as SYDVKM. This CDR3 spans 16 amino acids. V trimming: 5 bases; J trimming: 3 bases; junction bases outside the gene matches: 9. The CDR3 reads CASSDKGLADFYEQYF. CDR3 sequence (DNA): TGTGCCAGCAGTGACAAGGGACTAGCGGACTTCTACGAGCAGTACTTC.

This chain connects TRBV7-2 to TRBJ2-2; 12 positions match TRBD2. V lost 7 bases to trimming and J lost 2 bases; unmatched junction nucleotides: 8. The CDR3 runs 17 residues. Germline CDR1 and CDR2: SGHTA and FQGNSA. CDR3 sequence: CASIPGLAGPNTGELFF. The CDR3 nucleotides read TGTGCCAGCATACCCGGACTAGCGGGACCTAACACCGGGGAGCTGTTTTTT.

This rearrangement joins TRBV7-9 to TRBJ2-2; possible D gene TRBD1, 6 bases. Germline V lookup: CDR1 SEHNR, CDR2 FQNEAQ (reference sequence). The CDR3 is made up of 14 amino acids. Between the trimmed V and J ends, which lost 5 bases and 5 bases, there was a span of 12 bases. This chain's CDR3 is CASSRRTGTGELFF. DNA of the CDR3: TGTGCCAGCAGCCGAAGAACAGGGACCGGGGAGCTGTTTTTT.

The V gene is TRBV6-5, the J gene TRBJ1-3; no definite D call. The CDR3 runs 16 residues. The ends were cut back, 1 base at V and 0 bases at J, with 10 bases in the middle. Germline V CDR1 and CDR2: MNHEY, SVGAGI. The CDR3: CASSYFMGPSGNTIYF. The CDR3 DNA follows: TGTGCCAGCAGTTACTTTATGGGCCCCTCTGGAAACACCATATATTTT.

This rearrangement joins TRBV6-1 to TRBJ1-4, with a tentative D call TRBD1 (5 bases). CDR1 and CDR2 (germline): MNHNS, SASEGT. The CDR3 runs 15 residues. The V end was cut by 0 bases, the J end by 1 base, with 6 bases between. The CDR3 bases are TGTGCCAGCAGTGAAGCGGGGGGAACTAATGAAAAACTGTTTTTT. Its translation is CASSEAGGTNEKLFF.